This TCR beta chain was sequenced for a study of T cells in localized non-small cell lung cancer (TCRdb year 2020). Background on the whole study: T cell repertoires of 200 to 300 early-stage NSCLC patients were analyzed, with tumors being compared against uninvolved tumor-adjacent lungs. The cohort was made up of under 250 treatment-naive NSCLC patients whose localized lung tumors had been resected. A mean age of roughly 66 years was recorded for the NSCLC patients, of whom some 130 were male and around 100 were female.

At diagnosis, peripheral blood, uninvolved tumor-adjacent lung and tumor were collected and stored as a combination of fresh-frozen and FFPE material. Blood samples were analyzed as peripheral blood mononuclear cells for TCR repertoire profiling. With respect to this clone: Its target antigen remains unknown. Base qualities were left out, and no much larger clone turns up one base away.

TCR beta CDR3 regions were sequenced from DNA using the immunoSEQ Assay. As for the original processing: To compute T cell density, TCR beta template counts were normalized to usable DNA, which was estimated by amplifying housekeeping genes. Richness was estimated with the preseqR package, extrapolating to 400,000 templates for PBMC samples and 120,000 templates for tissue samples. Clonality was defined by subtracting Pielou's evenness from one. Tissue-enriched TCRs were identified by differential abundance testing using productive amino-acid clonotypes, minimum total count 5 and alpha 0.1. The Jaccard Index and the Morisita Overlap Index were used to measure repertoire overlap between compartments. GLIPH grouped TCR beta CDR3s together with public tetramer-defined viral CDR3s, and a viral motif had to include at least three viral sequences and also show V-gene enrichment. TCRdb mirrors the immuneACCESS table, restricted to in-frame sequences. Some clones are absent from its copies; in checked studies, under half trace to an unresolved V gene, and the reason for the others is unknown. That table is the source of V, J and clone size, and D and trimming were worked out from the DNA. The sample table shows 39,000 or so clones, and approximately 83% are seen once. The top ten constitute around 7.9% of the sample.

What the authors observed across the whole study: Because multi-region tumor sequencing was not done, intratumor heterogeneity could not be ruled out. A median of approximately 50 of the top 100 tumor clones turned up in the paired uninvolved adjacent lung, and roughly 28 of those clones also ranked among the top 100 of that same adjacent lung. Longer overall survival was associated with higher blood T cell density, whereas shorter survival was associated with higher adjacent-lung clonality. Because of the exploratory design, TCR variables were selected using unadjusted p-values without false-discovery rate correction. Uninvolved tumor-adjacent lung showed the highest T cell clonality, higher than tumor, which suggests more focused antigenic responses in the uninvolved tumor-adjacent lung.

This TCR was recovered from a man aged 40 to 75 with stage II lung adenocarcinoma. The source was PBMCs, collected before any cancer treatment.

The DNA sequence reads TGTGCCAGCAGCCAAGATGACGGGTCCGAGCAGTTCTTC. Its translation reads: CASSQDDGSEQFF. The rearrangement combines TRBV4-2 with TRBJ2-1; confidence is insufficient to name the D gene. The CDR3 has 13 amino acids, counting the end cysteine and phenylalanine. Here the CDR3 DNA is all that survives: 39 bases in frame from base 1. Per the germline V gene, LGHNA is the CDR1 and YNFKEQ is the CDR2. Trimming at the junction amounts to 0 bases on V and 10 bases on J, and the germline ends lie 10 bases apart.